The rows below give T cell receptor beta chains drawn from one sample of a study of identical twins. TCRdb redid the calling of the 5' RACE reads with MiXCR, one entry per CDR3 protein. The table records about 530,000 distinct CDR3 sequences, around 24% of them present only once. The sample was also linked to a second study, of yellow fever vaccine responses in identical twins.

The sequenced sample consisted of CD4+ T cells sorted from blood. These receptors were collected from a young woman in good health. Both conserved end residues are part of each CDR3. Clone size is given for some rows only: seen once, a few or many times, or a class if the clone is expanded.

j_call | v_call | clone_size | cdr3_aa
TRBJ2-7 | TRBV2 | many | CASSESSYEQYF
TRBJ2-7 | TRBV7-3 | few | CASSLSGLDEQYF
TRBJ2-1 | TRBV10-3 | few | CAIRGGGDSYNEQFF
TRBJ2-5 | TRBV12-3/TRBV12-4 | many | CASSRSTGLVYF
TRBJ2-2 | TRBV2 | few | CASRADRGYTGELFF
TRBJ2-3 | TRBV28 | - | CASRPVGTSKEWADTQYF
TRBJ2-3 | TRBV24-1 | few | CATSAYKADTQYF
TRBJ1-2 | TRBV10-3 | few | CAIRPDRNYGYTF
TRBJ2-1 | TRBV4-2 | - | CASSQDLDSYNEQFF
TRBJ2-1 | TRBV10-3 | - | CAINEGAGGRNEQFF
TRBJ2-2 | TRBV7-3 | few | CASSARVNGELFF